This T cell receptor (beta chain) came from a study of Graves' ophthalmopathy and Graves' hyperthyroidism. About this clonotype itself: The final CDR3 position lacks the conserved phenylalanine or tryptophan, pointing to a likely read error.

The CDR3 sequence is 16 residues long. The V gene's germline CDR1 is LNHNV and CDR2 YYDKDF (reference sequence). With 3 bases removed from V and 8 bases from J, the gap between germline ends came to 22 bases. The hyperthyroidism patients had a new diagnosis of under 2 months' duration and were aged 18 to 65. Amplification from RNA transcripts yielded the TCR beta CDR3 regions. An initial RT-PCR round employing HTBI primers preceded a second-round multiplex PCR. TCRdb re-analysed the multiplex PCR reads in MiXCR, keeping a single row per CDR3 protein. Of around 1.1 million distinct CDR3 sequences listed, about 35% were seen once; the top ten hold around 10%.

The clonotype originates from an adult man with Graves' hyperthyroidism. Sequenced input: peripheral blood or thyroid tissue (not recorded which). This chain links TRBV15 with TRBJ1-2, with TRBD1 as a possible D gene (5 bases). The CDR3 reads CATSSYQSRTEGGYTL. DNA of the CDR3: TGTGCCACCAGCAGCTACCAGAGCCGGACCGAGGGGGGCTACACCCTC.